This TCR beta chain originates from a study of T cell responses to AZD1222 COVID-19 vaccine. Points from the study as a whole: Spike-specific TCR repertoires showed rising breadth and depth after two AZD1222 doses. A mostly white British donor set with more females was recruited, and clonal diversity was possibly underestimated.

The CDR3 consists of 17 residues. V lost 3 bases to trimming and J lost 5 bases; unmatched junction nucleotides: 12. The germline V gene has CDR1 LNHNV and CDR2 YYDKDF (reference sequence). As to this clone: What it recognizes is unknown.

Profiled with immunoSEQ multiplex PCR; TCRdb holds only in-frame clones, not every one. The sample contains approximately 110,000 clones, approximately 83% of which appear only once. The sequence was collected from an adult in good health. This sample comprised peripheral blood, obtained on day 0 of AZD1222 vaccination. This sequence joins TRBV15 and TRBJ2-2, with 7 positions matching TRBD1. Written as DNA, the CDR3 is TGTGCCACCAGCAGGCTACAGGGGTCTTTGAGGACCGGGGAGCTGTTTTTT. This gives the protein CATSRLQGSLRTGELFF.